This T cell receptor (beta chain) is from a study of cytomegalovirus exposure and HLA in healthy donors. With 60 Vbeta and 13 Jbeta primers, the PCR was carried out. Profiling relied on immunoSEQ multiplex PCR, and the TCRdb table lists in-frame clones only, not all of them. The profile shows 110,000 to 150,000 clones, roughly 71% of them singletons. Germline trimming cut 10 bases from V and 3 bases from J; bases unmatched to any gene: 7. This CDR3 is built from 13 residues. Germline CDR1 and CDR2: LNHDA and SQIVND (reference sequence). The sample consisted of PBMCs. The source of this sequence is a man aged 25 to 45 in good health and CMV-seronegative. The rearrangement joins TRBV19 to TRBJ1-2; TRBD1 aligns across 8 bases. The CDR3 bases are TGTGCCACCGCCGACAGGGGAGACTATGGCTACACCTTC. Protein sequence: CATADRGDYGYTF.